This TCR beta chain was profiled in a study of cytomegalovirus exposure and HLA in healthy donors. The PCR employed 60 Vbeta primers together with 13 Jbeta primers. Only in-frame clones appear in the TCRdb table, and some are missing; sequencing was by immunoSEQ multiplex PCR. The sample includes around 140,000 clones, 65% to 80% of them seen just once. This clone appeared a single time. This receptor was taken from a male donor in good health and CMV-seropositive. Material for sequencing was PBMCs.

The CDR3 nucleotides read TGTGCCAGCAGTCGAATGGGGACACCAAATGAAAAACTGTTTTTT. Amino acids: CASSRMGTPNEKLFF. The chain recombines TRBV6-1 with TRBJ1-4; D is possibly TRBD1 (6 bases). V dropped 5 bases and J dropped 5 bases, with 15 bases sitting between them. The CDR3 sequence is 15 residues long. CDR1 is MNHNS and CDR2 is SASEGT in the germline V gene.